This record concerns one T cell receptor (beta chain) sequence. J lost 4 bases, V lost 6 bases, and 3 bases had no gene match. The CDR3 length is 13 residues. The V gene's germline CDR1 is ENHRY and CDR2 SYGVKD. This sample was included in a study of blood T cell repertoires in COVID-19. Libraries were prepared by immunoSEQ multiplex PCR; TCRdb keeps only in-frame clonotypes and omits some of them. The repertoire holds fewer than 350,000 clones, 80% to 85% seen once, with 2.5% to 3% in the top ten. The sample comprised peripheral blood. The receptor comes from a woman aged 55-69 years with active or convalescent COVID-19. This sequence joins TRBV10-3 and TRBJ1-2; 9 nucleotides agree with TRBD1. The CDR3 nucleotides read TGTGCCATCAGCCTGGACAGGGGCTATGGCTACACCTTC. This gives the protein CAISLDRGYGYTF.